Listed here are 13 T cell receptor beta chains from one sample, sequenced in a study of multiple sclerosis patients with progressive multifocal leukoencephalopathy. Time point noted: 5 to 6 months of natalizumab therapy. TCRdb keeps only in-frame clones here, not all; method: immunoSEQ multiplex PCR. This sample yields about 30,000 clones, of which about nine tenths are seen a single time; about 1.6% belongs to the top ten. The sequencing here drew on PBMCs, taken from a patient treated with natalizumab. The receptors derive from a human donor with multiple sclerosis.

The table lists this clone with a few counts. The genes are TRBV4-1 and TRBJ2-7, with TRBD2 matching over 12 bases. Germline CDR1 reads MGHRA; CDR2 reads YSYEKL. The CDR3 consists of 15 residues. Trimming at V came to 2 bases and at J to 4 bases, leaving 3 bases not matched to a gene. The CDR3 DNA reads TGCGCCAGCAGCCAACTAGCGGGAGGGCCATACGAGCAGTACTTC. This codes for CASSQLAGGPYEQYF.

In DNA form, the CDR3 reads TGTGCCAGCAGAGACAGGGAGGGTCAGCCCCAGCATTTT. This encodes CASRDREGQPQHF. The chain joins TRBV6-6 to TRBJ1-5; 7 bases are a match to TRBD1. V was clipped by 6 bases and J by 6 bases; unmatched bases: 5. Germline CDR1 and CDR2: MNHNY and SVGAGI (reference sequence). The CDR3 is made up of 13 amino acids.

This clone was found a few times. The chain combines TRBV5-1 with TRBJ1-1, with 9 bases aligning to TRBD1. The CDR3 contains 14 residues. J gave up 4 bases and V 7 bases, and 8 bases lay outside the gene matches. Germline V gene sequence: CDR1 SGHRS, CDR2 YFSETQ. The CDR3 DNA follows: TGCGCCAGCGGACGACAGGGGGTTCGCACTGAAGCTTTCTTT. It encodes CASGRQGVRTEAFF.

The V and J genes are TRBV5-6 and TRBJ1-2; 10 bases align to TRBD1. Germline lookup yields CDR1 SGHDT and CDR2 YYEEEE. J lost 3 bases, V lost 4 bases, and 9 bases had no gene match. The CDR3 loop spans 16 amino acids. The CDR3 sequence: CASSMTGTGDDYGYTF. Written as DNA, the CDR3 is TGTGCCAGCAGCATGACCGGGACAGGGGACGACTATGGCTACACCTTC.

The V call is TRBV7-2, the J call TRBJ1-5, with D possibly matching TRBD1 (6 bases). From germline, CDR1 is SGHTA and CDR2 FQGNSA. This CDR3 contains 14 residues. V was shortened by 1 base and J by 4 bases, with 8 bases between the two germline ends. The CDR3 DNA reads as TGTGCCAGCAGCTTAGGGGGGCCGAATCAGCCCCAGCATTTT. Amino acids: CASSLGGPNQPQHF.

CDR3 sequence: CASSYWGAAEPQHF. In DNA, the CDR3 is TGTGCCAGCAGTTATTGGGGGGCCGCGGAGCCCCAGCATTTT. The chain combines TRBV6-5 with TRBJ1-5; D is possibly TRBD1 (6 bases). V was shortened by 3 bases and J by 8 bases, with 14 bases between the two germline ends. Germline V gene lookup returns CDR1 MNHEY and CDR2 SVGAGI. This CDR3 spans 14 amino acids.

The chain employs TRBV7-8 and TRBJ1-3; D ambiguous. Germline V gives CDR1 SGHVS, CDR2 FQNEAQ. The V and J ends lost 5 bases and 10 bases respectively, with 24 bases between them. The CDR3 runs to 16 residues. The chain's CDR3 is CASSPADAAGYRTIYF. CDR3 DNA: TGTGCCAGCAGCCCGGCGGACGCCGCTGGCTATCGGACCATATATTTT.

V is TRBV4-3 and J is TRBJ2-1, with 8 bases fitting TRBD2. This CDR3 is 15 amino acids long. The germline gives CDR1 LGHNA, CDR2 YSLEER. V lost 1 base, J lost 8 bases, and 7 bases stayed unmatched. CDR3 bases: TGCGCCAGCAGCCAAGGGCTAGCGGGCTTTGATGAGCAGTTCTTC. Its translation is CASSQGLAGFDEQFF.

The V and J genes are TRBV18 and TRBJ2-1; no reliable D call. Germline V lookup: CDR1 KGHSH, CDR2 LQKENI. The CDR3 consists of 12 residues. The ends were cut back, 3 bases at V and 12 bases at J, with 12 bases in the middle. The CDR3 protein is CASSPPNPRQFF. The CDR3 region has the DNA TGTGCCAGCTCACCCCCAAACCCCCGGCAGTTCTTC.

For the CDR3, the DNA is TGCGCCAGCAGCTTGGTAGGAGAAAAACTGTTTTTT. This sequence encodes CASSLVGEKLFF. The chain has TRBV5-1 and TRBJ1-4; no firm D call. CDR3 length: 12 residues. Germline V gene sequence: CDR1 SGHRS, CDR2 YFSETQ. Trimming took 0 bases from V and 8 from J, leaving 5 bases between them.

The chain combines TRBV7-2 with TRBJ2-1; D ambiguous. Between the trimmed V and J ends, which lost 5 bases and 3 bases, there was a span of 8 bases. This CDR3 spans 13 amino acids. CDR1 is SGHTA, CDR2 FQGNSA, per germline. In DNA form, the CDR3 reads TGTGCCAGCAGCCCGCTTCTCTACAATGAGCAGTTCTTC. It codes for CASSPLLYNEQFF.

The chain joins TRBV19 to TRBJ1-5, with D maybe TRBD1 (5 bases). The V gene lost 10 bases and the J gene lost 5 bases, with 18 bases spanning the gap. Germline V CDR1 and CDR2: LNHDA, SQIVND (reference sequence). This CDR3 comprises 14 residues. The CDR3 DNA is TGTGCCACCTTAGGGGCCGTACAAGATCAGCCCCAGCATTTT. Translating gives CATLGAVQDQPQHF. Full variable domain (remainder filled in from reference TRBV19 and TRBJ1-5): DGGITQSPKYLFRKEGQNVTLSCEQNLNHDAMYWYRQDPGQGLRLIYYSQIVNDFQKGDIAEGYSVSREKKESFPLTVTSAQKNPTAFYLCATLGAVQDQPQHFGDGTRLSIL.

The chain carries TRBV27 and TRBJ2-1; D not certain. Germline CDR1 is MNHEY and CDR2 is SMNVEV (reference sequence). This CDR3 has 12 residues. V shed 8 bases and J shed 6 bases, with 11 bases lying between them. This chain's CDR3 is CASFSRLNEQFF. The CDR3 region has the DNA TGTGCCAGCTTTTCCCGACTCAATGAGCAGTTCTTC.